This entry concerns a single T cell receptor (beta chain). These data belong to a study of blood T cell repertoires in COVID-19. Background on the study: Samples came from the United States, Italy and Spain, spanning acute and convalescent COVID-19. Sample material is recorded as cDNA or gDNA derived from T cells, B-cell-depleted T cells, or PBMCs.

Germline CDR1 SGDLS, CDR2 YYNGEE. This CDR3 contains 14 residues. The V end was cut by 0 bases, the J end by 2 bases, with 9 bases between. Original methodology: Cell counts per sample came from amplifying reference gene primers. This table comes from immunoSEQ multiplex PCR, and its TCRdb copy is limited to in-frame clones, with some not included. The V and J calls and clone size are taken from that table; D and trimming were inferred from the DNA. Of over 55,000 clones in the sample, around nine tenths were seen once. The clonotype originates from a human donor in a cohort sampled during active COVID-19. Specimen: peripheral blood. The rearrangement links TRBV9 to TRBJ2-7, with a weak D call TRBD1 (5 bases). The CDR3 nucleotides read TGTGCCAGCAGCGTAGCGGACACACCCTACGAGCAGTACTTC. This translates into CASSVADTPYEQYF.